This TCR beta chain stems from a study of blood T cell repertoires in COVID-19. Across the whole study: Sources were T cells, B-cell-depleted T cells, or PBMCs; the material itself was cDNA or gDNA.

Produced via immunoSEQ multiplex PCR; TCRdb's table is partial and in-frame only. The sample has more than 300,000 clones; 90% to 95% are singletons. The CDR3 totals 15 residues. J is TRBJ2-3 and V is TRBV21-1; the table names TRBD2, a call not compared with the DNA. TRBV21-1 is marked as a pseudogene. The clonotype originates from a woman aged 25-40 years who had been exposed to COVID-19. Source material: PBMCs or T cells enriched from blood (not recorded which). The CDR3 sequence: CASSARGSCTDTQYF. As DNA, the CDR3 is TGTGCCAGCAGCGCACGGGGTTCCTGCACAGATACGCAGTATTTT.